A single sample is the source of the 21 T cell receptor beta chains below, sequenced in a study of beta chain features in type 1 diabetes. Sequencing targeted expressed TCRB transcripts, as all isolated RNA had been reverse transcribed. Here immunoSEQ multiplex PCR was the method, and the copy in TCRdb shows in-frame clones only, minus some. The repertoire holds 150,000 or so clones, with over 8% as singletons. The sequenced material came from central memory CD4+ T cells from blood. The source is a woman between 40 and 55 years old in good health.

This clone was seen at least ten times. This sequence joins TRBV14 and TRBJ2-1; the D is unclear. In germline, CDR1 is SGHDN, CDR2 FVKESK. V was pared by 0 bases and J by 10 bases, with 7 bases between. This CDR3 has 12 residues. The CDR3 region is CASSQDLGEQFF. CDR3 coding DNA: TGTGCCAGCAGCCAAGATTTGGGCGAGCAGTTCTTC. Complete variable domain (other parts from reference TRBV14 and TRBJ2-1): EAGVTQFPSHSVIEKGQTVTLRCDPISGHDNLYWYRRVMGKEIKFLLHFVKESKQDESGMPNNRFLAERTGGTYSTLKVQPAELEDSGVYFCASSQDLGEQFFGPGTRLTVL.

With regard to this clone: Other DNA sequences in the same sample also yield this CDR3. CDR3 DNA: TGTGCCAGCAGTTACTCCACCTACGAGCAGTACTTC. Its translation: CASSYSTYEQYF. V is TRBV6-6 and J is TRBJ2-7; D not certain. CDR1 is MNHNY and CDR2 is SVGAGI in the germline V gene (reference sequence). Trimming removed 0 bases from V and 2 bases from J, with 2 bases in between. The CDR3 has 12 amino acids.

This clone was observed a handful of times. The rearrangement links TRBV18 to TRBJ1-1; no clear D. The CDR3 runs to 13 residues. Trimming cost V 0 bases and J 7 bases, with 9 bases left between them. Germline V gene data show CDR1 as KGHSH and CDR2 as LQKENI. The CDR3 loop reads CASSPPSRGEAFF. The CDR3, as DNA: TGTGCCAGCTCACCACCATCCCGGGGTGAAGCTTTCTTT.

V and J are TRBV7-6 and TRBJ2-3; D gene uncertain. Trimming removed 5 bases at V and 2 bases at J, with 14 bases between. CDR3 size: 15 residues. Germline CDR1 reads SGHVS; CDR2 reads FNYEAQ. CDR3 region: CASSPRSGFTDTQYF. CDR3 sequence (DNA): TGTGCCAGCAGCCCCCGGTCAGGATTCACAGATACGCAGTATTTT.

Only a few counts were recorded for this clone. The J gene is TRBJ1-1, the V gene TRBV19, with 7 bases lining up with TRBD1. The germline gives CDR1 LNHDA, CDR2 SQIVND (reference sequence). V was pared by 6 bases and J by 6 bases, with 16 bases of the junction left unmatched. There are 16 residues in the CDR3. The CDR3 coding sequence is TGTGCCAGTAGACAAGAGAGGACAGGACGAACGGCTGAAGCTTTCTTT. It is translated as CASRQERTGRTAEAFF.

This clone was seen only a few times. This chain joins TRBV6-5 and TRBJ2-1; no clear D. CDR1 and CDR2 from the germline V gene are MNHEY and SVGAGI. The CDR3 sequence is 13 residues long. V was clipped by 2 bases and J by 5 bases, with 7 bases between them. The CDR3 protein is CASSYGLNNEQFF. CDR3 nucleotide sequence: TGTGCCAGCAGTTACGGCTTAAACAATGAGCAGTTCTTC.

The chain recombines TRBV19 with TRBJ2-7; 7 positions match TRBD2. With 6 bases clipped from V and 2 bases from J, the junction kept 4 bases outside the gene matches. CDR1 is LNHDA, CDR2 SQIVND, per germline (reference sequence). The length of the CDR3 is 13 residues. For the CDR3, the DNA is TGTGCCAGTAGCGCGGGGGTCGCCTACGAGCAGTACTTC. Its protein is CASSAGVAYEQYF.

This clone was recorded many times. The V call is TRBV5-4, the J call TRBJ2-5, with D unclear. V gave up 0 bases and J gave up 4 bases, with 13 bases separating them. From germline, CDR1 is SGHNT and CDR2 YYREEE (reference sequence). CDR3 size: 15 residues. The CDR3 nucleotides are TGTGCCAGCAGCTTGGACAGCTTAGGTGCAGAGACCCAGTACTTC. As protein: CASSLDSLGAETQYF. Filled out from reference TRBV5-4 and TRBJ2-5, the complete variable domain reads ETGVTQSPTHLIKTRGQQVTLRCSSQSGHNTVSWYQQALGQGPQFIFQYYREEENGRGNFPPRFSGLQFPNYSSELNVNALELDDSALYLCASSLDSLGAETQYFGPGTRLLVL.

The gene calls are TRBV7-2 and TRBJ2-3; TRBD2 matches at 9 bases. The CDR3 is 15 residues long. The ends lost 1 base at V and 7 bases at J; junction bases unmatched: 6. The germline V gene encodes CDR1 SGHTA and CDR2 FQGNSA. The CDR3 bases are TGTGCCAGCAGCTTAGAGGGCGGGGGGGCCTATACGCAGTATTTT. Its translation is CASSLEGGGAYTQYF.

The chain joins TRBV4-3 to TRBJ2-7, with 8 bases matching TRBD2. CDR3 length equals 16 residues. J lost 4 bases, V lost 2 bases, and 10 bases had no gene match. Germline CDR1 LGHNA, CDR2 YSLEER. The CDR3 protein is CASSQSSDGGGYEQYF. CDR3 in DNA: TGCGCCAGCAGCCAATCCAGCGACGGGGGGGGGTACGAGCAGTACTTC.

The chain has TRBV19 and TRBJ2-5; D possibly corresponds to TRBD1 (6 bases). The J call may be faulty, since TRBJ2-7 better matches the DNA end. Germline CDR1 reads LNHDA; CDR2 reads SQIVND (reference sequence). The CDR3 loop spans 12 amino acids. As DNA, the CDR3 is TGTGCCACCACGACAGGTCCGGACGAGCAGTACTTC. This encodes CATTTGPDEQYF.

This clone was detected a few times. This rearrangement joins TRBV11-2 to TRBJ2-1, with D maybe TRBD1 (5 bases). V lost 3 bases and J 4 bases, leaving 7 bases between the germline ends. This CDR3 has 13 amino acids. The germline gives CDR1 SGHAT, CDR2 FQNNGV. The CDR3 reads CASSFAGYNEQFF. The DNA for the CDR3 is TGTGCCAGCAGCTTTGCAGGGTACAATGAGCAGTTCTTC. Complete variable domain (other parts from reference TRBV11-2 and TRBJ2-1): EAGVAQSPRYKIIEKRQSVAFWCNPISGHATLYWYQQILGQGPKLLIQFQNNGVVDDSQLPKDRFSAERLKGVDSTLKIQPAKLEDSAVYLCASSFAGYNEQFFGPGTRLTVL.

Ten or more counts support this clone. This chain joins TRBV15 and TRBJ2-1; D perhaps matches TRBD1 (7 bases). This CDR3 comprises 13 residues. The germline CDR1 and CDR2 sequences are LNHNV and YYDKDF (reference sequence). Trimming took 6 bases from V and 13 from J, leaving 19 bases between them. The CDR3 DNA is TGTGCCACCAGGCAGGGGGGCGCACCTCCTCAGTTCTTC. Translation gives CATRQGGAPPQFF.

The chain couples TRBV28 to TRBJ2-6; tentatively, D is TRBD1 (5 bases). The CDR3 covers 16 residues. V lost 4 bases, J lost 0 bases, and 10 bases lay in between. The germline V gene has CDR1 MDHEN and CDR2 SYDVKM. The CDR3 DNA reads as TGTGCCAGCAGTTCGACAGCGATCTCTGGGGCCAACGTCCTGACTTTC. Translating it yields CASSSTAISGANVLTF. The whole variable domain, remainder taken from reference TRBV28 and TRBJ2-6, is DVKVTQSSRYLVKRTGEKVFLECVQDMDHENMFWYRQDPGLGLRLIYFSYDVKMKEKGDIPEGYSVSREKKERFSLILESASTNQTSMYLCASSSTAISGANVLTFGAGSRLTVL.

V gene TRBV6-6 combines with J gene TRBJ2-1; the match to TRBD2 covers 11 bases. V shed 5 bases and J 2 bases; nucleotides not matched to a gene: 5. The V gene's germline CDR1 is MNHNY and CDR2 SVGAGI (reference sequence). CDR3 length: 16 amino acids. CDR3 protein: CASSINSGGAYNEQFF. The CDR3 DNA sequence: TGTGCCAGCAGTATCAATAGCGGGGGGGCCTACAATGAGCAGTTCTTC.

This clone was counted a few times. The chain has TRBV11-2 and TRBJ2-4, with D maybe TRBD1 (5 bases). Germline V gene lookup returns CDR1 SGHAT and CDR2 FQNNGV. V lost 5 bases and J lost 13, with 15 bases in between. The CDR3 totals 12 residues. The CDR3 DNA reads as TGTGCCAGCAGCCCGACCGCCAGGGCCCAGTACTTC. This gives the protein CASSPTARAQYF.

The chain combines TRBV6-6 with TRBJ2-5; 8 bases line up with TRBD1. The V gene end was trimmed by 4 bases and the J gene end by 2 bases; junction bases not matched to a gene: 9. Germline V gene data show CDR1 as MNHNY and CDR2 as SVGAGI (reference sequence). The CDR3 length is 16 residues. DNA for the CDR3: TGTGCCAGCAGTTTCTCCGGGACAGGATCGCAAGAGACCCAGTACTTC. It encodes CASSFSGTGSQETQYF.

A few counts support this clone. The chain carries TRBV6-5 and TRBJ1-6, with 7 bases identical to TRBD1. The CDR3 is 13 residues long. V shed 5 bases and J 10 bases; nucleotides not matched to a gene: 5. Germline V gene sequence: CDR1 MNHEY, CDR2 SVGAGI. The CDR3 region has the DNA TGTGCCAGCAGTCGAACAGGGGCCTCACCCCTCCACTTT. Amino acids: CASSRTGASPLHF.

This clone was observed at least ten times. V usage is TRBV6-6 and J usage is TRBJ2-7; D is possibly TRBD1 (6 bases). In germline, CDR1 is MNHNY, CDR2 SVGAGI (reference sequence). V was trimmed by 8 bases and J by 7 bases, leaving 15 bases between them. The CDR3 loop spans 12 amino acids. The CDR3 nucleotides read TGTGCCAGCGGCAGGGGCCTCGGAGAGCAGTACTTC. It specifies CASGRGLGEQYF.

This clone was observed a handful of times. V gene TRBV14 combines with J gene TRBJ1-2, with D possibly being TRBD1 (5 bases). The CDR3 sequence is 14 residues long. Germline values: CDR1 SGHDN, CDR2 FVKESK. V was trimmed by 0 bases and J by 4 bases, leaving 9 bases between them. The CDR3 nucleotides read TGTGCCAGCAGCCAAGATCTGGGGGGCTATGGCTACACCTTC. Its protein product is CASSQDLGGYGYTF. The full variable domain, rest sourced from reference TRBV14 and TRBJ1-2, is EAGVTQFPSHSVIEKGQTVTLRCDPISGHDNLYWYRRVMGKEIKFLLHFVKESKQDESGMPNNRFLAERTGGTYSTLKVQPAELEDSGVYFCASSQDLGGYGYTFGSGTRLTVV.

The sample holds a few counts of this clone. The chain uses TRBV18 and TRBJ1-2; no clear D. From germline, CDR1 is KGHSH and CDR2 LQKENI. This CDR3 has 13 amino acids. The ends were cut back, 2 bases at V and 4 bases at J, with 8 bases in the middle. CDR3 loop: CASSPAGGYGYTF. The CDR3 DNA reads TGTGCCAGCTCACCAGCGGGTGGCTATGGCTACACCTTC.